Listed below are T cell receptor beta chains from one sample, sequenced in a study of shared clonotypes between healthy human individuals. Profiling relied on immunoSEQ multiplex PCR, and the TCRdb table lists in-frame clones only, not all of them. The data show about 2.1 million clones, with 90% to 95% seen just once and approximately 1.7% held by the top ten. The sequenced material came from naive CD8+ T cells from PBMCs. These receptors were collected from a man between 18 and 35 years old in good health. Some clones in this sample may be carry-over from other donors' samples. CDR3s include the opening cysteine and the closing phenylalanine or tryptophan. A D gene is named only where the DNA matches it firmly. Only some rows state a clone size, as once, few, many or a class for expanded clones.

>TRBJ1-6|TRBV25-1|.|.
TGTGCCAGCAGTCATGGAGGGTTGAGGTCACCCCTCCACTTT
CASSHGGLRSPLHF
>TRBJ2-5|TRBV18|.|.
TGTGCCAGCTCACCACCGTGGATAGCGGCCCAAGAGACCCAGTACTTC
CASSPPWIAAQETQYF
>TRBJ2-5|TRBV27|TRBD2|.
TGTGCCAGCAGTGGGGGCCAAGGAGCGGGAGGGCGAGAGACCCAGTACTTC
CASSGGQGAGGRETQYF
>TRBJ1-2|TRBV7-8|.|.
TGTGCCAGCAGCTTAGTATGGGGTGGAGGGGGAGGCGGCTACACCTTC
CASSLVWGGGGGGYTF
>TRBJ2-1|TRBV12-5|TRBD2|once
TGTGCTAGTGGTGAGGCCGACCTTAGCGGGGGGCTTAGCTACAATGAGCAGTTCTTC
CASGEADLSGGLSYNEQFF
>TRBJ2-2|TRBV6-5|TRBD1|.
TGTGCCAGCAGTTACGGGACAGGGGAAACCGGGGAGCTGTTTTTT
CASSYGTGETGELFF
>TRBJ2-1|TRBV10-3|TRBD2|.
TGTGCCATCAGTGATCGCGGGAGGGCTGAGCAGTTCTTC
CAISDRGRAEQFF
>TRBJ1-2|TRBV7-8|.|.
TGTGCCAGCAGCTTAGGGACCCTACAGGGCTACACCTTC
CASSLGTLQGYTF
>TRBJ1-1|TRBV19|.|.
TGTGCCAGTAGTATCGAACACAGGATTATCCTCGCTTTCTTT
CASSIEHRIILAFF
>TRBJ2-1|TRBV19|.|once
TGTGCCACCCAAAGGGAGGTGGTTCCTTTCAATGAGCAGTTCTTC
CATQREVVPFNEQFF
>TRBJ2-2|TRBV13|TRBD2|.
TGTGCCAGCAGCCACCGACTAGCGACCAACACCGGGGAGCTGTTTTTT
CASSHRLATNTGELFF
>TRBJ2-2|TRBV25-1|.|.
TGTGCCAGCCAGACCACCGGGGAGCTGTTTTTT
CASQTTGELFF
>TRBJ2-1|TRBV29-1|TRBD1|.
TGCAGCGTTGAGGGGACAGGGGGGAGCTCCTACAATGAGCAGTTCTTC
CSVEGTGGSSYNEQFF
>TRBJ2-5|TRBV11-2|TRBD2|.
TGTGCCAGCAGCCCGTGGGGGGGGGAGACCCAGTACTTC
CASSPWGGETQYF
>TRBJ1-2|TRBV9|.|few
TGTGCCAGCAGCGTATCCGCAGGGACTATCTATGGCTACACCTTC
CASSVSAGTIYGYTF
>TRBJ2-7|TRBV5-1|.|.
TGCGCCAGCAGCTGGCCCGCCAGCGAGCAGTACTTC
CASSWPASEQYF
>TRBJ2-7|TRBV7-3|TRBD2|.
TGTGCCCGTACTGGGAGGGCCTACGAGCAGTACTTC
CARTGRAYEQYF
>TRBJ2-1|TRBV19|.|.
TGTGCCAGTAGTATCCGTCCAGGGCCGGGGAATGAGCAGTTCTTC
CASSIRPGPGNEQFF
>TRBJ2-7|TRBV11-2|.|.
TGTGCCAGCAGCGCCAGGGCGGAGGCCCCCTACGAGCAGTACTTC
CASSARAEAPYEQYF
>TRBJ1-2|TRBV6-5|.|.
TGTGCCAGCAGTTCCCGGGAAGGGCCCACTAACTATGGCTACGCCTTC
CASSSREGPTNYGYAF
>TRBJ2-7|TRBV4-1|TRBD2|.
TGCGCCAGCAGCCAAGCCCCGGGACTAGCGGGTCACGAGCAGTACTTC
CASSQAPGLAGHEQYF
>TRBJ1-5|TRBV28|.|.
TGTGCCAGCAGTTTATGGGGCGCCGTAAATCAGCCCCAGCATTTT
CASSLWGAVNQPQHF
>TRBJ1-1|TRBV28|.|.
TGTGCCAGCAGTTTAAAATCGAACACTGAAGCTTTCTTT
CASSLKSNTEAFF
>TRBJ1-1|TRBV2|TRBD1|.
TGTGCCAGCAGCCAGACAGGGGAGGACACTGAAGCTTTCTTT
CASSQTGEDTEAFF
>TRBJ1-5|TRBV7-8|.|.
TGTGCCAGCAGCGTAGCCGCAGGGGTGGGGAATCAGCCCCAGCATTTT
CASSVAAGVGNQPQHF
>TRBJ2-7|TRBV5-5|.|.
TGTGCCAGCAGCATATGGGCAGGTTCGGACGAGCAGTACTTC
CASSIWAGSDEQYF
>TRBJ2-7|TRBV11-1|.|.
TGTGCCAGCAGCCCGGGGGGCAGACTGAAACCCTACGAGCAGTACTTC
CASSPGGRLKPYEQYF
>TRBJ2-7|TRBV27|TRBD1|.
TGTGCCAGCAGTGTCAGGGGGTTGGGGTCCTACGAGCAGTACTTC
CASSVRGLGSYEQYF
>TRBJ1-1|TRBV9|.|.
TGTGCCAGCAGCCCGACGACTTGGTCTGGGGCAAACACTGAAGCTTTCTTT
CASSPTTWSGANTEAFF
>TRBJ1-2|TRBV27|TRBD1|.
TGTGCCAGCAGTTTGTTGACAGGGGAGGGCTACACCTTC
CASSLLTGEGYTF
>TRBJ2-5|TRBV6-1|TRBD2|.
TGTGCCAGCAGTGAGGGCCTCCCACTAGCGGGAGGGTGGGAGACCCAGTACTTC
CASSEGLPLAGGWETQYF